This T cell receptor beta chain was profiled in a study of blood T cell repertoires in COVID-19. Study-level background: The United States, Italy and Spain were the sources of the acute and convalescent COVID-19 samples. PBMCs, B-cell-depleted T cells, or T cells were the source of the cDNA or gDNA that made up the material.

The table lists this clone with a few counts. The germline V gene has CDR1 MNHNS and CDR2 SASEGT. V was pared by 1 base and J by 11 bases, with 23 bases between. The CDR3 runs to 16 residues. Under the authors' procedure: Nucleated cell number was recorded as an estimate derived from reference gene primer amplification. Method: immunoSEQ multiplex PCR; TCRdb's copy keeps in-frame clones and lacks some. D and trimming were read from the DNA, whereas the V and J calls and clone size are those reported in that table. The sample contains tens of thousands of clones, roughly 90% of which appear only once. V gene TRBV6-1 combines with J gene TRBJ1-2; tentatively, D is TRBD1 (5 bases). Sequencing used peripheral blood. The TCR comes from an elderly man with active or convalescent COVID-19. Here the CDR3 reads CASSEDWDGWSSGYTF. The CDR3, as DNA: TGTGCCAGCAGTGAAGACTGGGACGGTTGGAGTAGCGGTTACACCTTC.